This paragraph covers one T cell receptor beta chain sequence. Its target is unknown. One entry per CDR3 protein results from TCRdb running MiXCR on the RT-PCR reads. The sample lists approximately 520,000 distinct CDR3 sequences, less than 30% occurring once. The data stem from a study of response to subunit inactivated influenza vaccine. Study conclusions and caveats: Authors proposed each seasonal influenza vaccination draws in few new T cells.

Trimming took 6 bases from V and 1 from J, leaving 12 bases between them. Germline CDR1 SNHLY, CDR2 FYNNEI. The CDR3 spans 14 residues. This material consisted of CD4+ T cells sorted from PBMCs, taken around 5 days after vaccination. This receptor was taken from a man aged 50-59 years who received an inactivated influenza vaccine. The V and J genes are TRBV2 and TRBJ2-5, with TRBD2 as a possible D gene (5 bases). The CDR3 bases are TGTGCCAGCAGAGGAGGAAGTTTCCAAGAGACCCAGTACTTC. It yields the protein CASRGGSFQETQYF.